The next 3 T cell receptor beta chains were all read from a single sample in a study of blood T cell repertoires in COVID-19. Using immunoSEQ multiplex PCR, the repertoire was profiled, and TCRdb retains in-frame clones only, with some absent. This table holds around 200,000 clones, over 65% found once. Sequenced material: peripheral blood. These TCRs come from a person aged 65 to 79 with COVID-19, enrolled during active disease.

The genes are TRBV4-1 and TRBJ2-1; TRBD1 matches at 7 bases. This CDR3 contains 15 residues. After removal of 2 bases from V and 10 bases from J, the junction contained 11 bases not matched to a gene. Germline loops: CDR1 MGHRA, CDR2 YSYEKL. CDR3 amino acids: CASSQPDRSGNEQFF. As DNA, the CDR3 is TGCGCCAGCAGCCAACCGGACAGGTCCGGGAACGAGCAGTTCTTC.

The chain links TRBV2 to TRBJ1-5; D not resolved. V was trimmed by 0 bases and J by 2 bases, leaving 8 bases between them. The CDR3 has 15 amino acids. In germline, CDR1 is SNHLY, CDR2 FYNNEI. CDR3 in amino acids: CASSEATARNQPQHF. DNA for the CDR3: TGTGCCAGCAGTGAAGCAACAGCCCGCAATCAGCCCCAGCATTTT.

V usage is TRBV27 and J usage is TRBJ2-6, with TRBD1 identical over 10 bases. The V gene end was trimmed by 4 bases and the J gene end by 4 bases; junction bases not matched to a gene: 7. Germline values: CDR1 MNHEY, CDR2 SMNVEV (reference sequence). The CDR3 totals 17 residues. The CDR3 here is CASSSYDRGLGANVLTF. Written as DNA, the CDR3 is TGTGCCAGCAGTTCCTATGACAGGGGGCTCGGGGCCAACGTCCTGACTTTC.